What follows are 3 T cell receptor beta chains derived from one specimen sequenced in a study of chronic HIV infection and antiretroviral therapy. One entry per CDR3 protein results from TCRdb running MiXCR on the 5' RACE reads. Altogether about 48,000 distinct CDR3 sequences are present, over 15% being singletons, with the ten largest covering over 2.5%. Sequenced: peripheral blood. These receptors came from an adult who had HIV and had not received antiretroviral therapy, or was an uninfected healthy control (not recorded which).

By its share, this clonotype is medium-sized. The chain recombines TRBV5-6 with TRBJ2-3; D is possibly TRBD1 or TRBD2 (5 bases each). The germline V gene has CDR1 SGHDT and CDR2 YYEEEE. The CDR3 consists of 13 residues. V lost 0 bases and J 12 bases, leaving 14 bases between the germline ends. The CDR3 DNA sequence: TGTGCCAGCAGCTTGGATTGGGGTCGGGGCCAGTATTTT. Translating it yields CASSLDWGRGQYF.

This clonotype was observed a handful of times. The chain links TRBV7-2 to TRBJ1-5, with D unclear. The CDR3 has 13 residues. V lost 0 bases to trimming and J lost 3 bases, with 3 bases between them. Germline loops: CDR1 SGHTA, CDR2 FQGNSA. CDR3 residues: CASSLAINQPQHF. Here the CDR3 DNA reads TGTGCCAGCAGCTTAGCGATCAATCAGCCCCAGCATTTT.

The genes are TRBV5-1 and TRBJ2-3; 11 bases agree with TRBD2. V was pared by 3 bases and J by 2 bases, with 5 bases of the junction left unmatched. Germline V CDR1 and CDR2: SGHRS, YFSETQ. This CDR3 has 16 amino acids. The CDR3 coding sequence is TGCGCCAGCAGCTCCGCTAGCGGGAGGATCACAGATACGCAGTATTTT. This gives the protein CASSSASGRITDTQYF.